This T cell receptor (beta chain) came from a study of CD8+ T cells in alopecia areata. Regarding treatment: oral pan-JAK inhibitor, 5-10 mg twice daily. Following extraction, RNA underwent reverse transcription to cDNA, which served as the sequencing template. Sequencing used immunoSEQ multiplex PCR; TCRdb keeps in-frame clones, though not all of them. The sample records 150,000 to 200,000 clones, about three fifths being singletons. The CDR3 sequence is 16 residues long. V gave up 1 base and J gave up 4 bases; unmatched junction bases: 3. From germline, CDR1 is LGHNA and CDR2 YSLEER. The specimen was CD4+ T cells sorted from blood, collected at week 4, from a patient treated with tofacitinib. The receptor was derived from a human donor with alopecia areata. The chain links TRBV4-3 to TRBJ2-3; 12 bases match TRBD2. The CDR3 region has the DNA TGCGCCAGCAGCCAAGGGCGGACTAGCGGGGCAGATACGCAGTATTTT. Translated, it gives CASSQGRTSGADTQYF.